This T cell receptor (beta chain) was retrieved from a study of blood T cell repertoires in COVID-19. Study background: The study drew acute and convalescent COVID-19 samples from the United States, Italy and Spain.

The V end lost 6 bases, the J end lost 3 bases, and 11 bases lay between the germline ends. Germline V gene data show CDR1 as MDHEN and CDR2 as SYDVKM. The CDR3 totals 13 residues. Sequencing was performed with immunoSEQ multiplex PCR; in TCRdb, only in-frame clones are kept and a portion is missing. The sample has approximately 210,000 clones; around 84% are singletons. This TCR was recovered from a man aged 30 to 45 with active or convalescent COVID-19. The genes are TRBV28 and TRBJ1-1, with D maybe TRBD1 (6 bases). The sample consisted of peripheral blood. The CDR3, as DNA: TGTGCCAGCAGGGGTAACAGGGACACTGAAGCTTTCTTT. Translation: CASRGNRDTEAFF.